What follows are 8 T cell receptor beta chains derived from one specimen sequenced in a study of blood T cell repertoires in COVID-19. Using immunoSEQ multiplex PCR, the repertoire was profiled, and TCRdb retains in-frame clones only, with some absent. The data contain some 66,000 clones, approximately 79% of them singletons. The sample comprised peripheral blood. Source of these receptors: a man aged 60 to 75 with acute or convalescent COVID-19.

CDR3 sequence (DNA): TGTGCCAGCATGGGAGACACTGAAGCTTTCTTT. Its translation: CASMGDTEAFF. The J gene is TRBJ1-1, the V gene TRBV6-5; D not resolved. The V end lost 7 bases, the J end lost 3 bases, and 6 bases lay between the germline ends. CDR1 is MNHEY and CDR2 is SVGAGI in the germline V gene. This CDR3 has 11 amino acids.

This clone was seen once. The chain employs TRBV30 and TRBJ2-2, with unresolved D. The CDR3 is made up of 14 amino acids. Trimming stripped 0 bases from V and 2 bases from J, with 7 bases between. From germline, CDR1 is GTSNPN and CDR2 SVGIG (reference sequence). This CDR3 is CAWSVGRNTGELFF. In nucleotides, the CDR3 is TGTGCCTGGAGTGTCGGTCGAAACACCGGGGAGCTGTTTTTT.

This clone has only one observation. This chain joins TRBV5-1 and TRBJ2-5, with D unresolved. Trimming took off 4 bases at V and 5 bases at J, with 12 bases between the two ends. The CDR3 is 13 amino acids. CDR1 is SGHRS and CDR2 is YFSETQ in the germline V gene. The CDR3 nucleotides are TGCGCCAGCAGCCTCGCCGGGTTCGAGACCCAGTACTTC. Amino acid sequence: CASSLAGFETQYF.

The V call is TRBV7-9, the J call TRBJ2-5; D might be TRBD2 (6 bases). V lost 2 bases, J lost 1 base, and 14 bases lay in between. The germline CDR1 and CDR2 sequences are SEHNR and FQNEAQ (reference sequence). CDR3 length: 16 residues. CDR3: CASSLRRGLFQETQYF. CDR3 in DNA: TGTGCCAGCAGCTTACGGCGGGGCCTCTTCCAAGAGACCCAGTACTTC.

This chain connects TRBV4-1 to TRBJ1-1, with D uncertain. The CDR3 is made up of 15 amino acids. CDR1 MGHRA and CDR2 YSYEKL come from the germline V gene. Trimming removed 0 bases at V and 0 bases at J, with 8 bases between. The CDR3 DNA follows: TGCGCCAGCAGCCAAGATGGAGATATGAACACTGAAGCTTTCTTT. Translated: CASSQDGDMNTEAFF.

The rearrangement links TRBV30 to TRBJ2-1, with D uncertain. The V gene's germline CDR1 is GTSNPN and CDR2 SVGIG (reference sequence). V lost 1 base, J lost 7 bases, and 5 bases lay in between. The CDR3 is 11 residues long. CDR3 sequence reads: CAWSARNEQFF. The CDR3 region has the DNA TGTGCCTGGAGTGCCCGGAATGAGCAGTTCTTC.

V is TRBV15 and J is TRBJ1-5; 12 nucleotides align to TRBD1. Trimming took 5 bases from V and 10 from J; bases not matched to a gene: 9. CDR3 length: 15 amino acids. The germline V gene has CDR1 LNHNV and CDR2 YYDKDF (reference sequence). In DNA form, the CDR3 reads TGTGCCACCAGCCCCCAGGGGACAGGGGGCGAACCCCAGCATTTT. Protein sequence: CATSPQGTGGEPQHF. Looking up the rest from reference TRBV15 and TRBJ1-5 gives the full variable domain: DAMVIQNPRYQVTQFGKPVTLSCSQTLNHNVMYWYQQKSSQAPKLLFHYYDKDFNNEADTPDNFQSRRPNTSFCFLDIRSPGLGDTAMYLCATSPQGTGGEPQHFGDGTRLSIL.

The CDR3 loop is CASSYRAGGLQETQYF. The CDR3 DNA reads TGTGCCAGCAGTTATCGGGCGGGGGGCCTGCAAGAGACCCAGTACTTC. V usage is TRBV6-2 or TRBV6-3 and J usage is TRBJ2-5; 8 nucleotides align to TRBD2. CDR3 size: 16 residues. Germline assignment: CDR1 MNHEY and CDR2 SVGEGT. Germline trimming cut 3 bases from V and 2 bases from J; bases unmatched to any gene: 8.